Listed below are T cell receptor beta chains from one sample, sequenced in a study of control samples from healthy donors and cancer patients. Using immunoSEQ multiplex PCR, the repertoire was profiled, and TCRdb retains in-frame clones only, with some absent. Of just over 80,000 clones in the sample, roughly 94% were seen once. What was sequenced was blood. The receptors originated from a woman between 18 and 29 years old in good health. The CDR3 runs from the conserved cysteine through the conserved F or W. The D gene is left open where the match is weak. Only some rows state a clone size, as once, few, many or a class for expanded clones.

J: TRBJ1-2
V: TRBV5-5
size: once
D: TRBD1
DNA: TGTGCCAGCGGCCCAAGGACAGGCGACTATGGCTACACCTTC
CDR3: CASGPRTGDYGYTF

J: TRBJ2-7
V: TRBV18
size: .
D: TRBD2
DNA: TGTGCCAGCTCACCATTGGTAGCGGGAGAAATCGAGCAGTACTTC
CDR3: CASSPLVAGEIEQYF

J: TRBJ1-5
V: TRBV3-1/TRBV3-2
size: .
D: .
DNA: TGTGCCAGCAGCCCGGGAAGTGCCGGGTCTCGCAATCAGCCCCAGCATTTT
CDR3: CASSPGSAGSRNQPQHF

J: TRBJ1-4
V: TRBV28
size: .
D: .
DNA: TGTGCCAGCCTCGGGGGGACTAATGAAAAACTGTTTTTT
CDR3: CASLGGTNEKLFF

J: TRBJ2-1
V: TRBV27
size: .
D: .
DNA: TGTGCCAGCAGTTTAGGTTGGGCGAGGGGTTCTAATTACAATGAGCAGTTCTTC
CDR3: CASSLGWARGSNYNEQFF

J: TRBJ1-5
V: TRBV6-1
size: .
D: TRBD1
DNA: TGTGCCAGCAGTGAATCGACAGGGACGAGTCAGCCCCAGCATTTT
CDR3: CASSESTGTSQPQHF

J: TRBJ2-2
V: TRBV15
size: .
D: TRBD1
DNA: TGTGCCACTCGAGAAGGGACAGGGGAGACCGGGGAGCTGTTTTTT
CDR3: CATREGTGETGELFF

J: TRBJ1-3
V: TRBV6-6
size: .
D: .
DNA: TGTGCCAGCAGTTACTCGGAGGGTCCAGGAAACACCATATATTTT
CDR3: CASSYSEGPGNTIYF

J: TRBJ2-7
V: TRBV19
size: .
D: .
DNA: TGTGCCAGTAGTCTGACCCGTGTTTTCGACGAGCAGTACTTC
CDR3: CASSLTRVFDEQYF

J: TRBJ2-7
V: TRBV11-2
size: medium-sized
D: .
DNA: TGTGCCAGCAGCCATTTGGGGGAGCAGTACTTC
CDR3: CASSHLGEQYF

J: TRBJ2-5
V: TRBV20-1
size: .
D: .
DNA: TGCAGTGCTAATTCTGAGACCCAGTACTTC
CDR3: CSANSETQYF

J: TRBJ2-1
V: TRBV11-3
size: .
D: TRBD2
DNA: TGTGCCAGCAGCTTAGTACTAGCGGGGGTAAATGAGCAGTTCTTC
CDR3: CASSLVLAGVNEQFF

J: TRBJ1-2
V: TRBV7-9
size: .
D: .
DNA: TGTGCCAGCAGCTTAGGGGGGCAGGCAGTGAACTATGGCTACACCTTC
CDR3: CASSLGGQAVNYGYTF

J: TRBJ2-3
V: TRBV5-8
size: .
D: .
DNA: TGTGCCAGCAGCTCGATGGGCGAGAGCACAGATACGCAGTATTTT
CDR3: CASSSMGESTDTQYF

J: TRBJ2-1
V: TRBV11-2
size: .
D: .
DNA: TGTGCCAGCAGCTTAGGTGTAACTGGCAATGAGCAGTTCTTC
CDR3: CASSLGVTGNEQFF

J: TRBJ1-1
V: TRBV6-5
size: .
D: .
DNA: TGTGCCACTAAAAGGGGCGGATCCCCCGACGAGGCTTTCTTT
CDR3: CATKRGGSPDEAFF

J: TRBJ2-6
V: TRBV15
size: few
D: TRBD1
DNA: TGTGCCACCAGCCAGGGGGCGGCAGGGGCCAACGTCCTGACTTTC
CDR3: CATSQGAAGANVLTF

J: TRBJ2-3
V: TRBV27
size: .
D: .
DNA: TGTGCCAGCAGGAGAGTTCGACATCTCGGAGGAACAGATACGCAGTATTTT
CDR3: CASRRVRHLGGTDTQYF

J: TRBJ2-1
V: TRBV7-3
size: .
D: TRBD2
DNA: TGTGCCAGCAGCTTAGGACTAGCGGAAACCTACAATGAGCAGTTCTTC
CDR3: CASSLGLAETYNEQFF

J: TRBJ1-3
V: TRBV9
size: .
D: .
DNA: TGTGCCAGCAGCGTGGGGGGATATCTGAACACCATATATTTT
CDR3: CASSVGGYLNTIYF

J: TRBJ2-5
V: TRBV4-2
size: .
D: .
DNA: TGTGCCAGCAGCCAAGATCTGGGCAGGGAGACCCAGTACTTC
CDR3: CASSQDLGRETQYF

J: TRBJ2-7
V: TRBV2
size: few
D: .
DNA: TGTGCCAGCAGTGATCGATACGAGCAGTACTTC
CDR3: CASSDRYEQYF

J: TRBJ2-5
V: TRBV11-2
size: .
D: .
DNA: TGTGCCAGCAGCTTAGTACGGCAGGGGGGCCGCCGAGAGACCCAGTACTTC
CDR3: CASSLVRQGGRRETQYF

J: TRBJ2-3
V: TRBV5-8
size: .
D: TRBD2
DNA: TGTGCCAGCAGCTCCGGACTAGCGGGCACAGATACGCAGTATTTT
CDR3: CASSSGLAGTDTQYF

J: TRBJ2-5
V: TRBV6-2/TRBV6-3
size: .
D: TRBD1
DNA: TGTGCCAGCAGTTACGCCATTCGGCAGGGGGCAAGGCAAGAGACCCAGTACTTC
CDR3: CASSYAIRQGARQETQYF

J: TRBJ2-7
V: TRBV6-1
size: .
D: TRBD1
DNA: TGTGCCAGCAGTGAGGCAGGGGGCATTAGGGGCGAGCAGTACTTC
CDR3: CASSEAGGIRGEQYF

J: TRBJ2-1
V: TRBV7-2
size: .
D: .
DNA: TGTGCCAGCAGCCTCGACAGGTCTCCTGGCAATGAGCAGTTCTTC
CDR3: CASSLDRSPGNEQFF

J: TRBJ2-6
V: TRBV24-1
size: .
D: TRBD1
DNA: TGTGCCACCAGTGATCCCCGCCCCATGGGACAGGGGGCAACCGGGGCCAACGTCCTGACTTTC
CDR3: CATSDPRPMGQGATGANVLTF

J: TRBJ1-3
V: TRBV9
size: few
D: .
DNA: TGTGCCAGCAGCGTAGCATACCGAAGCTCTGGAAACACCATATATTTT
CDR3: CASSVAYRSSGNTIYF

J: TRBJ2-2
V: TRBV27
size: .
D: .
DNA: TGTGCCAGCAGTTTGTCCGGGAGGAACACCGGGGAGCTGTTTTTT
CDR3: CASSLSGRNTGELFF

J: TRBJ2-3
V: TRBV28
size: .
D: .
DNA: TGTGCCAGCAGTTTATTGGACCCAGATACGCAGTATTTT
CDR3: CASSLLDPDTQYF

J: TRBJ2-2
V: TRBV27
size: .
D: .
DNA: TGTGCCAGCAGTTCCTCACGAGGACGCACCGGGGAGCTGTTTTTT
CDR3: CASSSSRGRTGELFF

J: TRBJ2-3
V: TRBV2
size: .
D: TRBD2
DNA: TGTGCCAGCAGTGATGTCGGCTTAGCGGGGCCCACAGATACGCAGTATTTT
CDR3: CASSDVGLAGPTDTQYF

J: TRBJ2-3
V: TRBV6-4
size: .
D: .
DNA: TGTGCCAGCAGTGACACACAGGGCGGGGATACGCAGTATTTT
CDR3: CASSDTQGGDTQYF

J: TRBJ2-2
V: TRBV6-4
size: few
D: .
DNA: TGTGCCAGCAGTGCTCTACCAGGGACCGGGGAGCTGTTTTTT
CDR3: CASSALPGTGELFF

J: TRBJ2-3
V: TRBV6-6
size: .
D: TRBD2
DNA: TGTGCCAGCAGCCGAGGACTAGCGGGAGGGCCCTCCACAGATACGCAGTATTTT
CDR3: CASSRGLAGGPSTDTQYF

J: TRBJ2-7
V: TRBV18
size: .
D: TRBD2
DNA: TGTGCCAGCTCACCCCTAGCGGGGGACTACGAGCAGTACTTC
CDR3: CASSPLAGDYEQYF

J: TRBJ1-4
V: TRBV5-1
size: .
D: TRBD1
DNA: TGCGCCAGCAGCCCCGGGACAGGGGGTACAACTAATGAAAAACTGTTTTTT
CDR3: CASSPGTGGTTNEKLFF

J: TRBJ1-1
V: TRBV5-6
size: .
D: TRBD1
DNA: TGTGCCAGCAGCCGGGAAGTGGGACAGGGAGATCGAGCTTTCTTT
CDR3: CASSREVGQGDRAFF

J: TRBJ1-5
V: TRBV25-1
size: .
D: TRBD1
DNA: TGTGCCAGCAGTGAGGGACAGGGAGGAAATCAGCCCCAGCATTTT
CDR3: CASSEGQGGNQPQHF

J: TRBJ1-5
V: TRBV7-2
size: .
D: .
DNA: TGTGCCAGCAGATTGACCGTTCCGAATCAGCCCCAGCATTTT
CDR3: CASRLTVPNQPQHF

J: TRBJ2-6
V: TRBV7-6
size: .
D: .
DNA: TGTGCCAGCAGCTCCGCCGGTGGAGGGGCCAACGTCCTGACTTTC
CDR3: CASSSAGGGANVLTF

J: TRBJ2-1
V: TRBV12-3/TRBV12-4
size: .
D: .
DNA: TGTGCCAGCAGGGAGGGTAAGGGCGAGCAGTTCTTC
CDR3: CASREGKGEQFF

J: TRBJ1-2
V: TRBV14
size: .
D: .
DNA: TGTGCCAGCAGCCTGGGGCGCATATATGGCTACACCTTC
CDR3: CASSLGRIYGYTF

J: TRBJ1-2
V: TRBV29-1
size: .
D: .
DNA: TGCAGCGTTGTGGACCAGTTAGGAAACTATGGCTACACCTTC
CDR3: CSVVDQLGNYGYTF

J: TRBJ2-3
V: TRBV5-1
size: .
D: .
DNA: TGCGCCAGCAGTCCTGAGTGGAACACAGATACGCAGTATTTT
CDR3: CASSPEWNTDTQYF

J: TRBJ2-7
V: TRBV27
size: .
D: TRBD2
DNA: TGTGCCAGCAGTCCCGCACAGGGGGCAGGACTAGCGGGAGAAACCTACGAGCAGTACTTC
CDR3: CASSPAQGAGLAGETYEQYF

J: TRBJ1-1
V: TRBV1
size: .
D: .
DNA: TGCACCAGCAGCCAAAAAGAACGTACCACTGAAGCTTTCTTT
CDR3: CTSSQKERTTEAFF

J: TRBJ2-2
V: TRBV5-1
size: once
D: .
DNA: TGCGCCAGCAGTTGGAGGTCGAACACCGGGGAGCTGTTTTTT
CDR3: CASSWRSNTGELFF

J: TRBJ1-2
V: TRBV4-1
size: .
D: TRBD1
DNA: TGCGCCAGCAGCCAAAGGGAAAGAGGGGGCATCTCAGGAGGCTACACCTTC
CDR3: CASSQRERGGISGGYTF

J: TRBJ1-5
V: TRBV5-4
size: .
D: .
DNA: TGTGCCAGCAGCTTGTCCAGCGATAGCAATCAGCCCCAGCATTTT
CDR3: CASSLSSDSNQPQHF

J: TRBJ1-2
V: TRBV28
size: .
D: .
DNA: TGTGCCAGCAGTTTCCTCCCCAGGAGAGGTAACTATGGCTACACCTTC
CDR3: CASSFLPRRGNYGYTF

J: TRBJ1-2
V: TRBV2
size: .
D: TRBD1
DNA: TGTGCCAGCAGGAGGGACAGCATACCCTATGGCTACACCTTC
CDR3: CASRRDSIPYGYTF

J: TRBJ2-6
V: TRBV29-1
size: .
D: .
DNA: TGCAGCGTAGGAGGGGGCTCTGGGGCCAACGTCCTGACTTTC
CDR3: CSVGGGSGANVLTF

J: TRBJ2-5
V: TRBV6-5
size: .
D: .
DNA: TGTGCCAGCAGTTACGCGGCCGGGACGAACGAAGAGACCCAGTACTTC
CDR3: CASSYAAGTNEETQYF

J: TRBJ2-5
V: TRBV4-2
size: .
D: .
DNA: TGTGCCAGCAGCCAAGATCGGGCAGGGGGGGAAGAGACCCAGTACTTC
CDR3: CASSQDRAGGEETQYF